This T cell receptor beta chain originates from a study of cytomegalovirus exposure and HLA in healthy donors. Study-wide findings and caveats: Cytomegalovirus status was reportedly diagnosed by the classifier with high sensitivity and specificity.

Worth noting for this clone: Its antigen is unidentified.

PCR used 60 Vbeta primers and 13 Jbeta primers. Only in-frame clones appear in the TCRdb table, and some are missing; sequencing was by immunoSEQ multiplex PCR. The sample has approximately 180,000 clones; the top ten hold under 6.5%. This receptor was taken from a man between 25 and 39 years old in good health and CMV-seronegative. Sequences were obtained from PBMCs.

CDR3 protein: CAWSLGNTIYF. The DNA for the CDR3 is TGTGCCTGGAGTCTTGGAAACACCATATATTTT. The rearrangement uses TRBV30 and TRBJ1-3; no reliable D call. CDR1 is GTSNPN and CDR2 is SVGIG in the germline V gene (reference sequence). Trimming shortened V by 2 bases and J by 3 bases, and 2 bases separated the two germline ends. This CDR3 has 11 residues.